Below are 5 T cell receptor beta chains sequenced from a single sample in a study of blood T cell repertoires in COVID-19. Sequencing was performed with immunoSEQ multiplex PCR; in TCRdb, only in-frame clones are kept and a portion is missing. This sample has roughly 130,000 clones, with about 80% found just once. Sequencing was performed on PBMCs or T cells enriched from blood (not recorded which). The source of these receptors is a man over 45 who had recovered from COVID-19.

CDR3 sequence (DNA): TGTGCCTGGAGTGTACTAGCTGTCGCTAACAATGAGCAGTTCTTC. It specifies CAWSVLAVANNEQFF. The chain uses TRBV30 and TRBJ2-1, with a tentative D call TRBD2 (6 bases). Trimming took 0 bases from V and 5 from J, leaving 14 bases between them. Germline V gives CDR1 GTSNPN, CDR2 SVGIG (reference sequence). This CDR3 region has 15 residues.

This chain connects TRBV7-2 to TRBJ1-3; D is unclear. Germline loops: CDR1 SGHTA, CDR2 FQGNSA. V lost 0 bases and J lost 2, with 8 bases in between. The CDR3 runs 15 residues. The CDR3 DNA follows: TGTGCCAGCAGCTTAGCCGGCGGGACTGGAAACACCATATATTTT. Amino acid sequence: CASSLAGGTGNTIYF.

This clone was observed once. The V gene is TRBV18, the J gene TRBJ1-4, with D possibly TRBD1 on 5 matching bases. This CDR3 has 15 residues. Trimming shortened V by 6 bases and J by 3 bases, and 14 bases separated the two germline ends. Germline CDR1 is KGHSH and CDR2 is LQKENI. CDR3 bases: TGTGCCAGCTCTATCCGGACACCTCCTAATGAAAAACTGTTTTTT. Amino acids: CASSIRTPPNEKLFF. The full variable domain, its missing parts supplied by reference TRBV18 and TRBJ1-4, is NAGVMQNPRHLVRRRGQEARLRCSPMKGHSHVYWYRQLPEEGLKFMVYLQKENIIDESGMPKERFSAEFPKEGPSILRIQQVVRGDSAAYFCASSIRTPPNEKLFFGSGTQLSVL.

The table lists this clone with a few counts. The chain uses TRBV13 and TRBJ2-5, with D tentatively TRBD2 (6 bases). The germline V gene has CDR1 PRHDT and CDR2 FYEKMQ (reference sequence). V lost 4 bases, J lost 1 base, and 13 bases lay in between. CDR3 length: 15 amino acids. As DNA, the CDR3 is TGTGCCAGCAGCTCGCCTTGGGACTTCCAAGAGACCCAGTACTTC. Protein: CASSSPWDFQETQYF.

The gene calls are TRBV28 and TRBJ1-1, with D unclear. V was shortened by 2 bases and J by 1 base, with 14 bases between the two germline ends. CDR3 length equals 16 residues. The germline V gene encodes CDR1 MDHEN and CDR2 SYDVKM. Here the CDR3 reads CASSLLLGTGNTEAFF. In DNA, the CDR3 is TGTGCCAGCAGTTTACTGCTTGGAACGGGGAACACTGAAGCTTTCTTT.